This entry describes one T cell receptor beta chain. Its specificity is unknown. This sample stems from a study of shared clonotypes between healthy human individuals. The study's findings and limits: Larger estimated richness was generally seen in naive subsets than in memory subsets. It was only blood that was sampled, and tissue repertoires likely differ.

Assay: immunoSEQ multiplex PCR; the TCRdb copy retains only in-frame clones and omits some. The sample shows 150,000 to 200,000 clones, about 93% of them seen only once. Caucasian adults residing in Nashville, Tennessee made up all the donors. CDR3 size: 14 residues. Germline V gene sequence: CDR1 SGHDT, CDR2 YYEEEE. V lost 3 bases and J lost 5, with 14 bases in between. The sequence was obtained from a woman under 40 in good health. The rearrangement joins TRBV5-6 to TRBJ1-2; a weak D match, TRBD1 (5 bases). The specimen sequenced was naive CD4+ T cells sorted from blood. Subset meaning: CD45RA+ positively selected. The CDR3 nucleotides read TGTGCCAGCAGCTGGGGGTCAGCAGAATATGGCTACACCTTC. Amino acid sequence: CASSWGSAEYGYTF.